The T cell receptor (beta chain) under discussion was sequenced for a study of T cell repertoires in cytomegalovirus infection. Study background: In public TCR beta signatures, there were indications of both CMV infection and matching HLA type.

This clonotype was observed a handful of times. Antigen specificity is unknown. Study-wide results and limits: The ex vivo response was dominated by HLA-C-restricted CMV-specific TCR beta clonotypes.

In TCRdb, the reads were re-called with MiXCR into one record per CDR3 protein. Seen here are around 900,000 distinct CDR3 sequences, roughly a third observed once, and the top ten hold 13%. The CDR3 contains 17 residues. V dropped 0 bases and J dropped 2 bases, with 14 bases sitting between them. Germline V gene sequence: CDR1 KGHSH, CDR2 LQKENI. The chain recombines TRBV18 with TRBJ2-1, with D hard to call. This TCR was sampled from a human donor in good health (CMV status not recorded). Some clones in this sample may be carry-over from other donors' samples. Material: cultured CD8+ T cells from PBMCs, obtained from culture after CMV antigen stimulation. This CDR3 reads CASSPPDLLPAYNEQFF. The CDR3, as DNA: TGTGCCAGCTCACCACCGGATCTTCTTCCCGCCTACAATGAGCAGTTCTTC.